Given below is one T cell receptor beta chain in context. Its specificity is not known. This entry comes from a study of cytomegalovirus exposure and HLA in healthy donors. Study-level findings and limits: Donors were assumed by presence/absence analyses to have roughly uniform sequencing depth.

Though probably carrying unrecorded immune exposures, donors were nominally healthy at sampling. With 2 bases clipped from V and 6 bases from J, the junction kept 7 bases outside the gene matches. CDR3 length: 14 residues. Germline V gene lookup returns CDR1 SGHVS and CDR2 FNYEAQ. The PCR was carried out with 60 Vbeta primers and 13 Jbeta primers. Measured with immunoSEQ multiplex PCR; TCRdb has only the in-frame clones, and not every one. This sample carries 85,000 to 100,000 clones, about four fifths of them seen once, and the ten largest clones take roughly 8%. This clonotype was sampled from a human donor in good health. Input material: PBMCs. This chain connects TRBV7-6 to TRBJ2-7; 7 bases agree with TRBD2. CDR3 nucleotides: TGTGCCAGCAGCTTAAAAGCGGGGTTCGGCGAGCAGTACTTC. Its translation: CASSLKAGFGEQYF.